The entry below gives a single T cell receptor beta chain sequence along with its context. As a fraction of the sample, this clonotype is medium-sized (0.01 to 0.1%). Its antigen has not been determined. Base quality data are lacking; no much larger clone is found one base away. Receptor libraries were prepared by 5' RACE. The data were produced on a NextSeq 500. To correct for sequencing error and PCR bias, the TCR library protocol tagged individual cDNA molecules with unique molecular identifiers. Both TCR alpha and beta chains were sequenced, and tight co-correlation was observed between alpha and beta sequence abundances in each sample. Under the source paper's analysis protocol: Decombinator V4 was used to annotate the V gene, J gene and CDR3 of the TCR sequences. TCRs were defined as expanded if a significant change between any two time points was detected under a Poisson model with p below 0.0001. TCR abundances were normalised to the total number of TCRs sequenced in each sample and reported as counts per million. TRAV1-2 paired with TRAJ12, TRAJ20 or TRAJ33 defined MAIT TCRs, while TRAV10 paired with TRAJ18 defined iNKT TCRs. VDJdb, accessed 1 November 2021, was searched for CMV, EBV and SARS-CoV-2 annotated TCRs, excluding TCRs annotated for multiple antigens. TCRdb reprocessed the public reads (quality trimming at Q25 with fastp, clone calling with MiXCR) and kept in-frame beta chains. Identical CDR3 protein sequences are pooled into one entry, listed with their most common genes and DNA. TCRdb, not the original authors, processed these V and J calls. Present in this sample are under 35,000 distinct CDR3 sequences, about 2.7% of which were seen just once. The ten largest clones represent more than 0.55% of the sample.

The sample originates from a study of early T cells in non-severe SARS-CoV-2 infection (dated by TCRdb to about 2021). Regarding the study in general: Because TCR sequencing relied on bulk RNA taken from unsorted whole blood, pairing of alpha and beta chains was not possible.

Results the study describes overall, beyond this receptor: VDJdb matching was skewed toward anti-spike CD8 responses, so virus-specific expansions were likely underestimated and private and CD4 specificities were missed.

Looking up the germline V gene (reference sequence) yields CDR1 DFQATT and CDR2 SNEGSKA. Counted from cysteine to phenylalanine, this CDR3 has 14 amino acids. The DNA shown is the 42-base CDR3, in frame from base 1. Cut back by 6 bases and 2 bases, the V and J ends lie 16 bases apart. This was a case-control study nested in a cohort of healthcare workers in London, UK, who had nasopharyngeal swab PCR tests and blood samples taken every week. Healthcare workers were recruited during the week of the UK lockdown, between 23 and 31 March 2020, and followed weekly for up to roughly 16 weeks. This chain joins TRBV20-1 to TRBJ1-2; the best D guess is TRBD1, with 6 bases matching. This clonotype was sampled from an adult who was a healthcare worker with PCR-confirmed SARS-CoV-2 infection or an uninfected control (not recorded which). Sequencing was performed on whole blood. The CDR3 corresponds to CSAPRGGSNYGYTF. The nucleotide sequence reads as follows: TGCAGTGCCCCAAGAGGGGGTTCCAACTATGGCTACACCTTC.